This T cell receptor (beta chain) was sequenced in a study of T-cell memory formation after mild COVID-19. One entry per CDR3 protein, called by TCRdb with MiXCR from the 5' RACE reads. The table lists about 150,000 distinct CDR3 sequences, under 30% of them singletons, with roughly a quarter in the top ten. This clonotype was detected a few times. Trimming took 2 bases from V and 0 from J, leaving 11 bases between them. The CDR3 extends over 15 amino acids. CDR1 and CDR2 (germline): SQVTM, ANQGSEA. The chain is built from TRBV29-1 and TRBJ2-1; D ambiguous. Sample: PBMCs or a T cell subset sorted from them (not recorded which). This TCR was sampled from an adult woman who had mild COVID-19 (a few samples of this study predate the infection). Cell type and time point are not known. The CDR3 protein is CSVEYPSSSYNEQFF. The CDR3 DNA is TGCAGCGTTGAATATCCGTCCAGCTCCTACAATGAGCAGTTCTTC.